A single sample gave rise to the 17 T cell receptor beta chains below, sequenced in a study of T-cell reconstitution after alpha-beta-depleted transplantation in children. Unique molecular identifiers were incorporated into the prepared TCRbeta library. TCRdb reprocessed the PCR reads with MiXCR, giving one entry per CDR3 protein. Of 190,000 or so distinct CDR3 sequences in the sample, approximately 6.8% were seen once. This specimen was PBMCs from the stem cell graft donor, taken from the stem cell graft. These receptors were taken from a human donor who donated a stem cell graft to a child with Wiskott-Aldrich syndrome.

This clonotype was recorded at least ten times. The chain employs TRBV20-1 and TRBJ2-3; no clear D. Trimming shortened V by 6 bases and J by 2 bases, and 15 bases separated the two germline ends. The CDR3 is 14 amino acids. CDR1 is DFQATT and CDR2 is SNEGSKA in the germline V gene (reference sequence). CDR3 residues: CSATSAAITDTQYF. As DNA, the CDR3 is TGCAGTGCCACCTCGGCGGCCATCACAGATACGCAGTATTTT.

This clonotype was detected many times. The chain uses TRBV12-3 or TRBV12-4 and TRBJ1-6; 7 bases map to TRBD1. The CDR3 length is 15 residues. The trim removed 6 bases at V and 6 bases at J, leaving 8 bases unmatched. In DNA form, the CDR3 reads TGTGCCAGCAGCCCGCAGGGGACAGTTAATTCACCCCTCCACTTT. Translation gives CASSPQGTVNSPLHF.

This clonotype occurred many times. The chain couples TRBV3-1 to TRBJ1-2, with 9 bases identical to TRBD1. The CDR3 has 14 amino acids. The J segment lost 3 bases and the V segment lost 6 bases, leaving 5 bases of the junction unmatched. The germline V gene encodes CDR1 LGHDT and CDR2 YNNKEL (reference sequence). Here the CDR3 reads CASRLTGGHYGYTF. Here the CDR3 DNA reads TGTGCCAGCAGGCTCACAGGGGGCCACTATGGCTACACCTTC. The whole variable domain, filled in from reference TRBV3-1 and TRBJ1-2, reads DTAVSQTPKYLVTQMGNDKSIKCEQNLGHDTMYWYKQDSKKFLKIMFSYNNKELIINETVPNRFSPKSPDKAHLNLHINSLELGDSAVYFCASRLTGGHYGYTFGSGTRLTVV.

This clonotype was seen repeatedly, ten times or more. The chain has TRBV6-1 and TRBJ1-1; the match to TRBD1 covers 9 bases. The CDR3 contains 14 residues. CDR1 MNHNS and CDR2 SASEGT come from the germline V gene. With V trimmed by 7 bases and J by 4 bases, 7 bases remained unmatched. CDR3 sequence: CASIGTGLTTEAFF. Written as DNA, the CDR3 is TGTGCCAGCATAGGGACAGGGCTGACCACTGAAGCTTTCTTT.

This clonotype was detected many times. The CDR3 coding sequence is TGTGCCACCAGCAGAGAAACAGGTACCAGAAACGAGCAGTACTTC. Translation: CATSRETGTRNEQYF. The V call is TRBV15, the J call TRBJ2-7, with a weak D call TRBD1 (5 bases). Trimming removed 0 bases from V and 5 bases from J, with 14 bases in between. Germline assignment: CDR1 LNHNV and CDR2 YYDKDF (reference sequence). The CDR3 loop spans 15 amino acids. The full variable domain, rest sourced from reference TRBV15 and TRBJ2-7, is DAMVIQNPRYQVTQFGKPVTLSCSQTLNHNVMYWYQQKSSQAPKLLFHYYDKDFNNEADTPDNFQSRRPNTSFCFLDIRSPGLGDTAMYLCATSRETGTRNEQYFGPGTRLTVT.

This clonotype occurred many times. This chain links TRBV27 with TRBJ1-1; TRBD1 matches at 10 bases. V gave up 6 bases and J gave up 4 bases; unmatched junction bases: 11. This CDR3 spans 16 amino acids. The germline V gene has CDR1 MNHEY and CDR2 SMNVEV (reference sequence). The CDR3: CASRRDRGTDSTEAFF. In nucleotides, the CDR3 is TGTGCCAGCAGAAGGGACAGGGGCACTGATAGCACTGAAGCTTTCTTT.

This clonotype appeared a few times. The rearrangement uses TRBV11-2 and TRBJ2-7; 11 nucleotides agree with TRBD2. Trimming cost V 2 bases and J 0 bases; bases outside gene matches: 12. Germline V gives CDR1 SGHAT, CDR2 FQNNGV. This CDR3 comprises 19 residues. The CDR3 reads CASSLLPGVAGGLSYEQYF. Written as DNA, the CDR3 is TGTGCCAGCAGCTTACTCCCCGGGGTAGCGGGGGGGCTCTCCTACGAGCAGTACTTC.

This clonotype occurred many times. The chain is built from TRBV27 and TRBJ2-1, with D maybe TRBD2 (7 bases). The CDR3 loop spans 16 amino acids. CDR1 and CDR2 (germline): MNHEY, SMNVEV (reference sequence). V was trimmed by 7 bases and J by 0 bases, leaving 16 bases between them. The CDR3 region is CASTMGGLASYNEQFF. Written as DNA, the CDR3 is TGTGCCAGCACTATGGGGGGGCTAGCCTCCTACAATGAGCAGTTCTTC.

This clonotype has a count of ten or more. V and J are TRBV24-1 and TRBJ2-1; perhaps TRBD1 as D (7 bases). Trimming took off 3 bases at V and 8 bases at J, with 19 bases between the two ends. The CDR3 runs 16 residues. Per germline, CDR1 KGHDR and CDR2 SFDVKD. For the CDR3, the DNA is TGTGCCACCAGTGATGCCGGCGGGACAGTTCACTATGAGCAGTTCTTC. It codes for CATSDAGGTVHYEQFF.

This clonotype was counted many times. The chain links TRBV5-5 to TRBJ2-6; D uncertain. The CDR3 runs 15 residues. Germline-derived CDR1 and CDR2 are SGHKS and YYEKEE (reference sequence). Trimming took 0 bases from V and 4 from J, leaving 8 bases between them. The DNA of the CDR3 is TGTGCCAGCAGCTTGGGTAGTCTCGGGGCCAACGTCCTGACTTTC. Amino acids: CASSLGSLGANVLTF.

This clonotype was seen many times. The chain couples TRBV6-5 to TRBJ2-3; D gene unclear. The V end lost 0 bases, the J end lost 2 bases, and 12 bases lay between the germline ends. The CDR3 spans 16 residues. Germline CDR1 reads MNHEY; CDR2 reads SVGAGI. Here the CDR3 DNA reads TGTGCCAGCAGTTACTCAGCAGTTGGCCACACAGATACGCAGTATTTT. It specifies CASSYSAVGHTDTQYF.

This clonotype was observed many times. The rearrangement joins TRBV12-3 or TRBV12-4 to TRBJ2-3, with a weak D call TRBD2 (5 bases). This CDR3 region has 11 residues. V lost 8 bases to trimming and J lost 2 bases, with 5 bases between them. The CDR3 DNA reads as TGTGCCAGCGGACTCACAGATACGCAGTATTTT. Its protein is CASGLTDTQYF.

V usage is TRBV5-6 and J usage is TRBJ1-3; TRBD1 might be the D (5 bases). The CDR3 extends over 15 amino acids. The germline V gene encodes CDR1 SGHDT and CDR2 YYEEEE. Trimming pared 3 bases from V and 0 bases from J, leaving 10 bases between. CDR3 sequence reads: CASSSVDSSGNTIYF. Written as DNA, the CDR3 is TGTGCCAGCAGCTCAGTTGACAGCTCTGGAAACACCATATATTTT.

In this sample, this clonotype turned up many times. This chain connects TRBV28 to TRBJ1-6; D unclear. V lost 3 bases, J lost 9 bases, and 15 bases lay in between. Germline-derived CDR1 and CDR2 are MDHEN and SYDVKM. The CDR3 covers 15 residues. In DNA, the CDR3 is TGTGCCAGCAGTTTCCGCACCGGAAACCGTTCACCCCTCCACTTT. It is translated as CASSFRTGNRSPLHF. Complete variable domain (other parts from reference TRBV28 and TRBJ1-6): DVKVTQSSRYLVKRTGEKVFLECVQDMDHENMFWYRQDPGLGLRLIYFSYDVKMKEKGDIPEGYSVSREKKERFSLILESASTNQTSMYLCASSFRTGNRSPLHFGNGTRLTVT.

The rearrangement uses TRBV5-1 and TRBJ1-4, with a tentative D call TRBD1 (6 bases). There are 15 residues in the CDR3. Germline assignment: CDR1 SGHRS and CDR2 YFSETQ. The V and J ends lost 4 bases and 5 bases respectively, with 15 bases between them. Written as DNA, the CDR3 is TGCGCCAGCAGCCCGGACGGGGGCTCGAATGAAAAACTGTTTTTT. Protein product: CASSPDGGSNEKLFF.

This clonotype was found many times. The rearrangement links TRBV5-1 to TRBJ1-5; no definite D call. The germline gives CDR1 SGHRS, CDR2 YFSETQ. Trimming removed 0 bases at V and 4 bases at J, with 11 bases between. CDR3 length: 15 residues. CDR3 nucleotides: TGCGCCAGCAGCTTGGTTCCTGGGTTAAATCAGCCCCAGCATTTT. It specifies CASSLVPGLNQPQHF.

This clonotype was found a few times. The chain combines TRBV5-1 with TRBJ2-7; D gene ambiguous. Deletions cut 4 bases from V and 0 bases from J, with 8 bases between. The CDR3 sequence is 13 residues long. Per germline, CDR1 SGHRS and CDR2 YFSETQ. CDR3 coding DNA: TGCGCCAGCAGCGGGTTGAGCTCCTACGAGCAGTACTTC. Translated, it gives CASSGLSSYEQYF.